The 27 T cell receptor beta chains presented below share a single source sample, sequenced in a study of cytomegalovirus exposure and HLA in healthy donors. The protocol was immunoSEQ multiplex PCR, while the TCRdb copy is restricted to in-frame clones and leaves out a portion. Of 150,000 or so clones in the sample, approximately 94% were seen once. Sequencing input: PBMCs. The receptors originated from a man in his late teens or twenties in good health and CMV-seropositive.

This clone was picked up a small number of times. J is TRBJ2-7 and V is TRBV28; D remains ambiguous. Trimming pared 7 bases from V and 6 bases from J, leaving 16 bases between. The CDR3 has 13 residues. CDR1 MDHEN and CDR2 SYDVKM come from the germline V gene. CDR3 sequence: CASTQADYGEQYF. CDR3 bases: TGTGCCAGCACCCAAGCCGATTACGGCGAGCAGTACTTC.

The chain employs TRBV7-9 and TRBJ1-2; 8 bases fit TRBD1. The V and J ends lost 5 bases and 0 bases, in that order; junction bases with no gene match: 5. The CDR3 has 15 amino acids. Germline V gene data show CDR1 as SEHNR and CDR2 as FQNEAQ (reference sequence). The CDR3 sequence: CASSPQTGANYGYTF. CDR3 DNA: TGTGCCAGCAGCCCTCAGACAGGGGCTAACTATGGCTACACCTTC.

The chain has TRBV6-6 and TRBJ2-3; 10 bases map to TRBD2. Per the germline V gene, CDR1 is MNHNY and CDR2 is SVGAGI (reference sequence). Trimming cost V 6 bases and J 3 bases; bases outside gene matches: 6. The CDR3 consists of 15 residues. The CDR3 loop is CASRHGTSVTDTQYF. DNA for the CDR3: TGTGCCAGCAGGCATGGGACTAGCGTAACAGATACGCAGTATTTT.

V usage is TRBV7-9 and J usage is TRBJ2-7, with TRBD1 as a possible D gene (5 bases). In germline, CDR1 is SEHNR, CDR2 FQNEAQ (reference sequence). V gave up 4 bases and J gave up 0 bases, with 10 bases separating them. The CDR3 sequence is 14 residues long. CDR3 amino acids: CASSSQGSSYEQYF. The CDR3 DNA sequence: TGTGCCAGCAGCTCCCAGGGCAGCTCCTACGAGCAGTACTTC.

The table lists this clone with a count of one. The rearrangement joins TRBV2 to TRBJ2-5, with 7 bases aligning to TRBD1. The J segment lost 1 base and the V segment lost 8 bases, leaving 4 bases of the junction unmatched. The CDR3 contains 13 residues. The germline gives CDR1 SNHLY, CDR2 FYNNEI. The CDR3 loop reads CASAGTAQETQYF. CDR3 nucleotide sequence: TGTGCCAGCGCTGGGACAGCCCAAGAGACCCAGTACTTC. Using reference TRBV2 and TRBJ2-5 for the parts outside the CDR3, the full variable domain is EPEVTQTPSHQVTQMGQEVILRCVPISNHLYFYWYRQILGQKVEFLVSFYNNEISEKSEIFDDQFSVERPDGSNFTLKIRSTKLEDSAMYFCASAGTAQETQYFGPGTRLLVL.

The CDR3 coding sequence is TGTGCCAGCAGCCAAGATGAGGGACTCGCCGGGGAGCTGTTTTTT. Amino acid sequence: CASSQDEGLAGELFF. This sequence joins TRBV4-2 and TRBJ2-2; possible D gene TRBD2, 6 bases. V was pared by 0 bases and J by 6 bases, with 11 bases between. Germline V gene lookup returns CDR1 LGHNA and CDR2 YNFKEQ. CDR3 length: 15 residues.

The chain carries TRBV19 and TRBJ2-1, with 12 nucleotides matching TRBD2. Germline assignment: CDR1 LNHDA and CDR2 SQIVND (reference sequence). This CDR3 comprises 16 residues. V shed 7 bases and J 9 bases; nucleotides not matched to a gene: 13. DNA for the CDR3: TGTGCCAGTACCCGGCTTTCTAGCGGGAGGGTAGTTGAGCAGTTCTTC. Amino acid sequence: CASTRLSSGRVVEQFF.

The V call is TRBV5-1, the J call TRBJ2-7, with 9 nucleotides matching TRBD1. Germline loops: CDR1 SGHRS, CDR2 YFSETQ. The CDR3 is 15 amino acids. The V segment lost 1 base and the J segment 2 bases; nucleotides outside the gene matches: 4. CDR3 amino acids: CASSLPGTGTYEQYF. For the CDR3, the DNA is TGCGCCAGCAGCTTGCCTGGGACAGGGACCTACGAGCAGTACTTC.

This rearrangement joins TRBV18 to TRBJ1-1; D unclear. Trimming stripped 4 bases from V and 1 base from J, with 4 bases between. Per germline, CDR1 KGHSH and CDR2 LQKENI. The CDR3 covers 12 residues. CDR3 in amino acids: CASSRRNTEAFF. CDR3 nucleotide sequence: TGTGCCAGCTCACGCAGGAACACTGAAGCTTTCTTT.

V is TRBV7-2 and J is TRBJ2-4; D gene uncertain. Germline V gives CDR1 SGHTA, CDR2 FQGNSA. V gave up 5 bases and J gave up 0 bases, with 17 bases separating them. This CDR3 is 17 amino acids long. CDR3 residues: CASSLDLQILAKNIQYF. The CDR3 DNA sequence: TGTGCCAGCAGCCTAGACCTACAGATACTAGCCAAAAACATTCAGTACTTC.

This clone appeared a single time. The chain has TRBV4-2 and TRBJ2-1, with no clear D. The CDR3 runs 17 residues. Germline CDR1 and CDR2: LGHNA and YNFKEQ. Trimming removed 0 bases from V and 0 bases from J, with 12 bases in between. CDR3 nucleotide sequence: TGTGCCAGCAGCCAAGATCCTAACGGTGGCTCCTACAATGAGCAGTTCTTC. It codes for CASSQDPNGGSYNEQFF.

This chain joins TRBV27 and TRBJ2-1, with 9 positions matching TRBD2. Germline CDR1 is MNHEY and CDR2 is SMNVEV (reference sequence). The CDR3 runs to 14 residues. Trimming cost V 9 bases and J 6 bases; bases outside gene matches: 9. The CDR3 region has the DNA TGTGCCAGTTCCGGGACTAGCTTGGTCAATGAGCAGTTCTTC. The encoded protein is CASSGTSLVNEQFF.

This rearrangement joins TRBV4-2 to TRBJ2-7; D is perhaps TRBD2 (6 bases). CDR1 and CDR2 (germline): LGHNA, YNFKEQ. The CDR3 runs to 15 residues. V was clipped by 4 bases and J by 0 bases, with 13 bases between them. The CDR3 loop is CASSRETSNSYEQYF. CDR3 DNA sequence: TGTGCCAGCAGCCGAGAAACTAGCAACTCCTACGAGCAGTACTTC.

The chain couples TRBV6-5 to TRBJ2-5, with D unresolved. The germline V gene has CDR1 MNHEY and CDR2 SVGAGI. The CDR3 is 14 residues long. V lost 5 bases to trimming and J lost 4 bases, with 14 bases between them. CDR3 bases: TGTGCCAGCAGTCAGTCTGGTGAAGTAGAGACCCAGTACTTC. It specifies CASSQSGEVETQYF.

J is TRBJ1-1 and V is TRBV9; D is undetermined. CDR1 is SGDLS and CDR2 is YYNGEE in the germline V gene. The CDR3 has 13 residues. Trimming stripped 4 bases from V and 4 bases from J, with 11 bases between. CDR3 coding DNA: TGTGCCAGCAGCACCCCAGGTGCCACTGAAGCTTTCTTT. Translating it yields CASSTPGATEAFF.

This chain joins TRBV7-2 and TRBJ2-7; TRBD2 is a possible D gene (6 bases). The ends were cut back, 5 bases at V and 9 bases at J, with 23 bases in the middle. The germline CDR1 and CDR2 sequences are SGHTA and FQGNSA. CDR3 size: 15 residues. The CDR3 sequence: CASSDRLVSLPVQYF. The CDR3 DNA reads as TGTGCCAGCAGCGACCGACTAGTTTCACTCCCGGTGCAGTACTTC.

This sequence joins TRBV5-6 and TRBJ2-3; tentative D call: TRBD2 (6 bases). From germline, CDR1 is SGHDT and CDR2 YYEEEE. CDR3 length equals 15 residues. Between the trimmed V and J ends, which lost 2 bases and 0 bases, there was a span of 10 bases. The CDR3 is CASSFSGTSTDTQYF. In nucleotides, the CDR3 is TGTGCCAGCAGCTTTAGCGGTACTAGCACAGATACGCAGTATTTT.

The V gene is TRBV5-1, the J gene TRBJ2-3, with 8 bases fitting TRBD2. This CDR3 spans 16 amino acids. Germline V lookup: CDR1 SGHRS, CDR2 YFSETQ. V gave up 0 bases and J gave up 3 bases; unmatched junction bases: 6. The chain's CDR3 is CASSLVPGGATDTQYF. The CDR3 DNA sequence: TGCGCCAGCAGCTTGGTCCCGGGGGGGGCAACAGATACGCAGTATTTT.

The rearrangement joins TRBV9 to TRBJ1-2; a weak D match, TRBD1 (6 bases). This CDR3 has 18 residues. Per the germline V gene, CDR1 is SGDLS and CDR2 is YYNGEE. Trimming took off 1 base at V and 0 bases at J, with 19 bases between the two ends. The chain's CDR3 is CASSVKPGGQTPNYGYTF. The CDR3 DNA is TGTGCCAGCAGCGTAAAGCCGGGGGGGCAAACCCCTAACTATGGCTACACCTTC. Drawing the rest from reference TRBV9 and TRBJ1-2, the complete variable domain is DSGVTQTPKHLITATGQRVTLRCSPRSGDLSVYWYQQSLDQGLQFLIQYYNGEERAKGNILERFSAQQFPDLHSELNLSSLELGDSALYFCASSVKPGGQTPNYGYTFGSGTRLTVV.

This clone has only one observation. The V and J genes are TRBV7-9 and TRBJ2-7; 9 nucleotides align to TRBD2. The CDR3 runs 15 residues. The J segment lost 2 bases and the V segment lost 6 bases, leaving 8 bases of the junction unmatched. CDR1 SEHNR and CDR2 FQNEAQ come from the germline V gene (reference sequence). The CDR3 DNA follows: TGTGCCAGCAGGACTGCTAGCGGGGTACCCTACGAGCAGTACTTC. It codes for CASRTASGVPYEQYF.

The chain links TRBV13 to TRBJ2-4; 14 bases are a match to TRBD2. Germline V gene lookup returns CDR1 PRHDT and CDR2 FYEKMQ (reference sequence). The CDR3 contains 18 residues. V shed 4 bases, J shed 3 bases, and the junction held 8 bases outside the gene matches. CDR3: CASSSRLAGGLDKNIQYF. CDR3 DNA sequence: TGTGCCAGCAGCTCCCGACTAGCGGGAGGGCTAGACAAAAACATTCAGTACTTC.

The chain combines TRBV4-1 with TRBJ2-7; D is perhaps TRBD2 (7 bases). Germline V lookup: CDR1 MGHRA, CDR2 YSYEKL. V gave up 4 bases and J gave up 6 bases, with 13 bases separating them. CDR3 length: 13 amino acids. CDR3 residues: CASSLYREGEQYF. Here the CDR3 DNA reads TGCGCCAGCAGCCTGTACAGGGAGGGCGAGCAGTACTTC.

This rearrangement joins TRBV19 to TRBJ1-6, with D perhaps TRBD1 (5 bases). This CDR3 comprises 14 residues. Trimming stripped 3 bases from V and 9 bases from J, with 12 bases between. The germline gives CDR1 LNHDA, CDR2 SQIVND (reference sequence). The chain's CDR3 is CASSILGERSPLHF. The CDR3 nucleotides are TGTGCCAGTAGTATTCTAGGGGAACGTTCACCCCTCCACTTT.

The V gene is TRBV25-1, the J gene TRBJ2-2, with D possibly matching TRBD1 (5 bases). Trimming took 1 base from V and 4 from J, leaving 13 bases between them. CDR1 is MGHDK, CDR2 SYGVNS, per germline. The CDR3 length is 16 residues. CDR3: CASSEFGQGGTGELFF. As DNA, the CDR3 is TGTGCCAGCAGTGAATTTGGGCAGGGCGGCACCGGGGAGCTGTTTTTT.

The J gene is TRBJ2-7, the V gene TRBV28; weak D call: TRBD1 (5 bases). The CDR3 has 14 amino acids. Trimming took 4 bases from V and 0 from J, leaving 10 bases between them. The germline gives CDR1 MDHEN, CDR2 SYDVKM. The CDR3 bases are TGTGCCAGCAGTTCCCCAGACAGCTCCTACGAGCAGTACTTC. The encoded protein is CASSSPDSSYEQYF.

V is TRBV15 and J is TRBJ1-3; D unresolved. The ends were cut back, 0 bases at V and 4 bases at J, with 4 bases in the middle. The CDR3 contains 13 residues. From germline, CDR1 is LNHNV and CDR2 YYDKDF (reference sequence). The CDR3 spells CATSRDVGNTIYF. As DNA, the CDR3 is TGTGCCACCAGCAGAGATGTAGGAAACACCATATATTTT.

The chain uses TRBV27 and TRBJ2-1; D is possibly TRBD1 (6 bases). V was shortened by 4 bases and J by 11 bases, with 27 bases between the two germline ends. The CDR3 runs to 17 residues. CDR1 and CDR2 from the germline V gene are MNHEY and SMNVEV (reference sequence). CDR3 residues: CASSSHGQSPPKDKQFF. The CDR3 DNA reads as TGTGCCAGCAGTTCACACGGACAGTCCCCCCCAAAGGATAAGCAGTTCTTC.